These 8 T cell receptor beta chains share one sample of origin, sequenced in a study of shared clonotypes between healthy human individuals. Some clones are missing from TCRdb's copy, which holds only in-frame ones; the method was immunoSEQ multiplex PCR. The sample carries 600,000 to 800,000 clones, roughly 72% recorded once. The sample consisted of memory CD4+ T cells sorted from blood. Subset indicated: CD45RA-negative fraction. These TCRs come from a woman aged 30 to 39 in good health.

Comment on this clone: The same CDR3 arises from other DNA sequences in this sample as well. The chain couples TRBV6-5 to TRBJ1-2, with D uncertain. The length of the CDR3 is 13 residues. Trimming removed 6 bases at V and 3 bases at J, with 11 bases between. CDR1 MNHEY and CDR2 SVGAGI come from the germline V gene. The CDR3 DNA follows: TGTGCCAGCAGCCCAACCGGGGACTATGGCTACACCTTC. It codes for CASSPTGDYGYTF.

CDR3 sequence: CASRARGGSYEQYF. CDR3 sequence (DNA): TGTGCCAGCAGAGCCCGTGGGGGCTCCTACGAGCAGTACTTC. The genes are TRBV28 and TRBJ2-7, with D tentatively TRBD1 or TRBD2 (5 bases each). Trimming removed 6 bases at V and 0 bases at J, with 12 bases between. The CDR3 loop spans 14 amino acids. Germline values: CDR1 MDHEN, CDR2 SYDVKM. Full variable domain (remainder filled in from reference TRBV28 and TRBJ2-7): DVKVTQSSRYLVKRTGEKVFLECVQDMDHENMFWYRQDPGLGLRLIYFSYDVKMKEKGDIPEGYSVSREKKERFSLILESASTNQTSMYLCASRARGGSYEQYFGPGTRLTVT.

V is TRBV7-3 and J is TRBJ1-5; TRBD1 is a possible D gene (5 bases). Trimming cost V 5 bases and J 4 bases, with 15 bases left between them. From germline, CDR1 is SGHTA and CDR2 FQGTGA. This CDR3 comprises 15 residues. The CDR3 reads CASSILPDRNQPQHF. The DNA for the CDR3 is TGTGCCAGCAGCATACTACCCGACAGAAATCAGCCCCAGCATTTT.

The rearrangement uses TRBV4-1 and TRBJ2-5, with 9 bases matching TRBD2. Looked up from germline, CDR1 is MGHRA and CDR2 is YSYEKL. The CDR3 has 15 residues. V shed 3 bases and J 4 bases; nucleotides not matched to a gene: 6. DNA for the CDR3: TGCGCCAGCAGCCATCTGGGACTAGCTTTAGAGACCCAGTACTTC. Translating gives CASSHLGLALETQYF.

DNA of the CDR3: TGTGCCTGGAGTGTAAGCGGGATGAGCGATGAGCAGTTCTTC. Amino acids: CAWSVSGMSDEQFF. The chain links TRBV30 to TRBJ2-1, with 7 bases matching TRBD2. The CDR3 spans 14 residues. V was pared by 0 bases and J by 8 bases, with 7 bases of the junction left unmatched. Germline loops: CDR1 GTSNPN, CDR2 SVGIG (reference sequence).

V usage is TRBV6-1 and J usage is TRBJ2-7; 10 bases match TRBD1. Germline CDR1 MNHNS, CDR2 SASEGT. CDR3 length: 12 amino acids. The trim removed 8 bases at V and 4 bases at J, leaving 2 bases unmatched. The CDR3 sequence: CASRTGGYEQYF. CDR3 coding DNA: TGTGCCAGCCGGACAGGGGGTTACGAGCAGTACTTC.

This clone was seen a handful of times. The rearrangement links TRBV5-1 to TRBJ2-1, with D maybe TRBD2 (5 bases). The ends were cut back, 7 bases at V and 10 bases at J, with 9 bases in the middle. The CDR3 consists of 10 residues. Germline V CDR1 and CDR2: SGHRS, YFSETQ. The DNA for the CDR3 is TGCGCCAGCGGGGAGTTCGAGCAGTTCTTC. This codes for CASGEFEQFF.

This rearrangement joins TRBV28 to TRBJ1-5; D gene uncertain. Germline loops: CDR1 MDHEN, CDR2 SYDVKM. The CDR3 has 17 residues. Between the trimmed V and J ends, which lost 6 bases and 2 bases, there was a span of 20 bases. The CDR3 spells CASRPPRWPLGNQPQHF. The CDR3, as DNA: TGTGCCAGCAGGCCACCCAGATGGCCCTTGGGCAATCAGCCCCAGCATTTT.